These 23 T cell receptor beta chains share one sample of origin, sequenced in a study of CD8 T cells in ankylosing spondylitis. MiXCR, run by TCRdb on the 5' RACE reads, gives a single entry per CDR3 protein. The sample carries tens of thousands of distinct CDR3 sequences, 25% to 35% recorded once. Sequenced: blood, either unsorted or a sorted T cell fraction (not recorded which). The origin of the receptors is a male donor with ankylosing spondylitis or in good health (not recorded which).

The sample holds a few counts of this clonotype. The genes are TRBV5-1 and TRBJ2-1; no firm D call. Trimming left V 2 bases short and J 6 bases short, with 18 bases between. CDR1 is SGHRS, CDR2 YFSETQ, per germline. This CDR3 comprises 16 residues. The CDR3 loop reads CASSLLAPLFGNEQFF. The CDR3 nucleotides are TGCGCCAGCAGCTTACTGGCGCCCCTATTCGGCAATGAGCAGTTCTTC.

The rearrangement uses TRBV5-1 and TRBJ2-1, with TRBD1 as a possible D gene (6 bases). The CDR3 length is 13 residues. Trimming took off 1 base at V and 6 bases at J, with 8 bases between the two ends. Germline V CDR1 and CDR2: SGHRS, YFSETQ. CDR3 sequence (DNA): TGCGCCAGCAGCTTGACACAGGGCAATGAGCAGTTCTTC. Translating it yields CASSLTQGNEQFF.

This chain links TRBV28 with TRBJ2-1; 8 nucleotides match TRBD2. The CDR3 covers 14 residues. The ends lost 7 bases at V and 4 bases at J; junction bases unmatched: 6. Germline V lookup: CDR1 MDHEN, CDR2 SYDVKM. CDR3 protein: CASTASGFYNEQFF. The CDR3 nucleotides are TGTGCCAGCACGGCTAGCGGGTTTTACAATGAGCAGTTCTTC. The full variable domain, rest sourced from reference TRBV28 and TRBJ2-1, is DVKVTQSSRYLVKRTGEKVFLECVQDMDHENMFWYRQDPGLGLRLIYFSYDVKMKEKGDIPEGYSVSREKKERFSLILESASTNQTSMYLCASTASGFYNEQFFGPGTRLTVL.

The J gene is TRBJ1-5, the V gene TRBV19; D uncertain. The CDR3 consists of 12 residues. The V end was cut by 9 bases, the J end by 0 bases, with 6 bases between. Germline assignment: CDR1 LNHDA and CDR2 SQIVND (reference sequence). CDR3 protein: CASRYSNQPQHF. The DNA for the CDR3 is TGTGCCAGCCGATATAGCAATCAGCCCCAGCATTTT. Together with reference TRBV19 and TRBJ1-5, the CDR3 gives the full variable domain: DGGITQSPKYLFRKEGQNVTLSCEQNLNHDAMYWYRQDPGQGLRLIYYSQIVNDFQKGDIAEGYSVSREKKESFPLTVTSAQKNPTAFYLCASRYSNQPQHFGDGTRLSIL.

This rearrangement joins TRBV20-1 to TRBJ1-2; possible D gene TRBD1, 5 bases. This CDR3 is 11 amino acids long. V gave up 6 bases and J gave up 8 bases, with 13 bases separating them. Germline V gives CDR1 DFQATT, CDR2 SNEGSKA (reference sequence). The CDR3 here is CSADSEEGYTF. The CDR3, as DNA: TGCAGTGCCGACAGTGAGGAAGGCTACACCTTC.

The chain uses TRBV7-9 and TRBJ1-5, with D perhaps TRBD1 (6 bases). V was shortened by 7 bases and J by 6 bases, with 16 bases between the two germline ends. The CDR3 contains 14 residues. Germline V gene sequence: CDR1 SEHNR, CDR2 FQNEAQ (reference sequence). The CDR3 spells CASTMGGAGQPQHF. Written as DNA, the CDR3 is TGTGCCAGCACTATGGGGGGGGCGGGTCAGCCCCAGCATTTT.

The chain couples TRBV29-1 to TRBJ1-2, with D uncertain. This CDR3 has 14 residues. Looked up from germline, CDR1 is SQVTM and CDR2 is ANQGSEA. Trimming took 3 bases from V and 3 from J, leaving 14 bases between them. CDR3 in amino acids: CSVDATGNYYGYTF. The CDR3 nucleotides read TGCAGCGTTGATGCGACGGGGAATTACTATGGCTACACCTTC.

The CDR3 spells CASMQAGGQAFF. DNA for the CDR3: TGTGCCAGCATGCAAGCAGGGGGCCAGGCTTTCTTT. The V call is TRBV12-3 or TRBV12-4, the J call TRBJ1-1; 8 bases are shared with TRBD1. Unmatched junction bases numbered 9, after V lost 7 bases and J lost 11 bases. The CDR3 is 12 amino acids.

A few counts support this clonotype. V and J are TRBV5-1 and TRBJ1-1; D is possibly TRBD1 (6 bases). CDR3 length: 11 amino acids. V dropped 4 bases and J dropped 8 bases, with 9 bases sitting between them. Per the germline V gene, CDR1 is SGHRS and CDR2 is YFSETQ. This chain's CDR3 is CASSQDREAFF. The DNA for the CDR3 is TGCGCCAGCAGCCAAGACAGGGAAGCTTTCTTT. The full variable domain, completed using reference TRBV5-1 and TRBJ1-1, is KAGVTQTPRYLIKTRGQQVTLSCSPISGHRSVSWYQQTPGQGLQFLFEYFSETQRNKGNFPGRFSGRQFSNSRSEMNVSTLELGDSALYLCASSQDREAFFGQGTRLTVV.

The chain uses TRBV19 and TRBJ2-1, with D perhaps matching TRBD1 (5 bases). The CDR3 length is 15 residues. Trimming pared 1 base from V and 5 bases from J, leaving 12 bases between. CDR1 and CDR2 from the germline V gene are LNHDA and SQIVND (reference sequence). CDR3 protein: CASSIGSGQNNEQFF. CDR3 DNA: TGTGCCAGTAGTATAGGGTCAGGACAAAACAATGAGCAGTTCTTC.

This clonotype was detected only a few times. The rearrangement uses TRBV10-3 and TRBJ2-3, with TRBD2 matching over 10 bases. The CDR3 is 15 amino acids. Germline CDR1 is ENHRY and CDR2 is SYGVKD. V shed 2 bases and J 6 bases; nucleotides not matched to a gene: 5. The CDR3 DNA reads TGTGCCATCAGTGAGACTAGCGGGATAACGGATACGCAGTATTTT. This translates into CAISETSGITDTQYF.

This clonotype was observed many times. This chain uses TRBV20-1 with TRBJ2-7; D remains ambiguous. Per the germline V gene, CDR1 is DFQATT and CDR2 is SNEGSKA (reference sequence). V shed 6 bases and J shed 0 bases, with 15 bases lying between them. The CDR3 has 14 amino acids. The DNA of the CDR3 is TGCAGTGCAAACCCTACTTCGAACTCCTACGAGCAGTACGTC. Its translation is CSANPTSNSYEQYV.

The rearrangement links TRBV20-1 to TRBJ2-3; D remains unclear. The V gene's germline CDR1 is DFQATT and CDR2 SNEGSKA (reference sequence). Trimming removed 5 bases at V and 1 base at J, with 10 bases between. The CDR3 runs 13 residues. CDR3 protein: CSAFSDRTDTQYF. The CDR3 DNA is TGCAGTGCTTTCTCGGACCGCACAGATACGCAGTATTTT.

V gene TRBV4-2 combines with J gene TRBJ2-4, with D possibly matching TRBD1 (6 bases). The CDR3 runs to 19 residues. CDR1 LGHNA and CDR2 YNFKEQ come from the germline V gene. With 4 bases removed from V and 0 bases from J, the gap between germline ends came to 22 bases. This CDR3 is CASSLGQRQAVIAKNIQYF. CDR3 DNA sequence: TGTGCCAGCAGCCTAGGACAGCGCCAGGCGGTGATAGCCAAAAACATTCAGTACTTC.

This clonotype has a handful of counts. The chain couples TRBV5-1 to TRBJ2-5; 12 bases match TRBD2. This CDR3 contains 16 residues. Germline V gene lookup returns CDR1 SGHRS and CDR2 YFSETQ. V gave up 1 base and J gave up 4 bases; unmatched junction bases: 5. The CDR3 nucleotides read TGCGCCAGCAGCTTGAGACTAGCGGGAGATTCAGAGACCCAGTACTTC. Protein: CASSLRLAGDSETQYF.

V is TRBV20-1 and J is TRBJ1-5; D unresolved. This CDR3 has 14 residues. CDR1 is DFQATT and CDR2 is SNEGSKA in the germline V gene (reference sequence). V was trimmed by 3 bases and J by 4 bases, leaving 13 bases between them. Here the CDR3 DNA reads TGCAGTGCTAGTCCAACAGCCAGGAATCAGCCCCAGCATTTT. This codes for CSASPTARNQPQHF.

Here the CDR3 reads CASSVWGSTGGSDTQYF. CDR3 nucleotides: TGTGCCAGCAGCGTGTGGGGCTCGACAGGGGGCTCAGATACGCAGTATTTT. V usage is TRBV9 and J usage is TRBJ2-3, with 10 bases fitting TRBD1. The CDR3 totals 17 residues. Germline values: CDR1 SGDLS, CDR2 YYNGEE. The V segment lost 2 bases and the J segment 4 bases; nucleotides outside the gene matches: 10. Supplemented by reference TRBV9 and TRBJ2-3, the full variable domain reads DSGVTQTPKHLITATGQRVTLRCSPRSGDLSVYWYQQSLDQGLQFLIQYYNGEERAKGNILERFSAQQFPDLHSELNLSSLELGDSALYFCASSVWGSTGGSDTQYFGPGTRLTVL.

This chain uses TRBV7-2 with TRBJ2-1; 10 nucleotides agree with TRBD2. The CDR3 length is 15 residues. Germline values: CDR1 SGHTA, CDR2 FQGNSA. Germline trimming cut 5 bases from V and 7 bases from J; bases unmatched to any gene: 8. CDR3 region: CASSTEASGRNEQFF. CDR3 nucleotides: TGTGCCAGCAGCACAGAGGCTAGCGGGAGAAATGAGCAGTTCTTC.

The genes are TRBV12-3 or TRBV12-4 and TRBJ2-4, with D perhaps matching TRBD2 (6 bases). The CDR3 spans 14 residues. Trimming cost V 3 bases and J 3 bases, with 9 bases left between them. CDR3: CASSFGGVKNIQYF. The CDR3 region has the DNA TGTGCCAGCAGTTTTGGAGGGGTCAAAAACATTCAGTACTTC.

This clonotype was picked up many times. The chain uses TRBV5-5 and TRBJ2-1, with 9 bases aligning to TRBD1. The J segment lost 5 bases and the V segment lost 3 bases, leaving 6 bases of the junction unmatched. CDR1 is SGHKS, CDR2 YYEKEE, per germline (reference sequence). The CDR3 consists of 15 residues. The CDR3 loop reads CASSWRGQGNNEQFF. For the CDR3, the DNA is TGTGCCAGCAGCTGGAGGGGACAGGGCAACAATGAGCAGTTCTTC.

This chain uses TRBV20-1 with TRBJ2-3, with TRBD2 matching 11 bases. The CDR3 is 13 amino acids. Per the germline V gene, CDR1 is DFQATT and CDR2 is SNEGSKA (reference sequence). CDR3 in DNA: TGCAGACCTAGCGGGGGGTCCACAGATACGCAGTATTTT. Translating it yields CRPSGGSTDTQYF.

This clonotype came up many times. The J gene is TRBJ1-1, the V gene TRBV20-1, with D possibly matching TRBD1 (5 bases). The ends were cut back, 6 bases at V and 4 bases at J, with 9 bases in the middle. The CDR3 has 11 amino acids. Germline lookup yields CDR1 DFQATT and CDR2 SNEGSKA (reference sequence). The CDR3 sequence: CSAGHRTEAFF. The CDR3 DNA reads as TGCAGTGCCGGACACCGCACTGAAGCTTTCTTT.

This clonotype was seen a few times. V usage is TRBV20-1 and J usage is TRBJ2-3; 11 bases map to TRBD2. In germline, CDR1 is DFQATT, CDR2 SNEGSKA (reference sequence). Losses at the gene ends were 6 bases for V and 4 bases for J; bases not matched to a gene: 6. The CDR3 is made up of 14 amino acids. The CDR3: CSASLAGGADTQYF. CDR3 nucleotides: TGCAGTGCAAGTCTAGCGGGAGGAGCAGATACGCAGTATTTT.